This TCR beta chain was recovered during a study of T cell responses to AZD1222 COVID-19 vaccine (dated by TCRdb to about 2021). Background for the entire study: TCR sequencing covered roughly 230 trial participants: about 210 given two doses of AZD1222 and approximately 26 given two doses of MenACWY control vaccine. Enrollment into the trials was organized by age into subgroups of 18-55, 56-69 and 70-plus years, and those subgroups contained approximately 160, 26 and 62 TCR-sequenced participants, respectively.

Overall study results and their limits: Most participants were white British and females outnumbered males, and the authors suggested that clonal diversity may have been underestimated. The 56-69-year group was small, and its depth increase did not reach significance, likely because of low power. Spike-specific TCR breadth and depth rose significantly after two AZD1222 doses compared with day 0 and with MenACWY recipients. Reportedly, almost half of the unique spike-specific TCRs recognized epitopes lying outside the regions that are mutated in the B.1.351 and B.1.1.7 variants. Vaccine-associated CD4 TCRs spanned the whole spike protein, with dominant responses in regions 160-218 and 743-854. Conclusions about previously exposed vaccinees are limited because only five to seven AZD1222 recipients were SARS-CoV-2 seropositive at baseline. Because no day 14 peak-response samples were available, repertoires were characterized only after the peak T cell response.

Including the terminal cysteine and phenylalanine, the CDR3 comprises 15 residues. Only the CDR3 DNA stays, 45 bases, in frame from base 1. Explained via the paper, the time point label denotes: about 28 days (+/-7) after the second vaccine dose. Because spike-specific TCR depth and breadth did not differ between the two schedules, AZD1222 recipients who got a second dose at roughly 4 weeks were pooled with those who got a second dose at roughly 12 weeks. The vaccinee samples were drawn from two UK trials, COV001 and COV002, one of which was a single-blind randomized controlled phase 2/3 trial testing AZD1222 (ChAdOx1 nCoV-19) in healthy adults. Trial participant PBMC samples were collected at day 0 and day 28 after the second dose for TCRbeta chain sequencing. In regard to this clone: The target of this receptor is not known. One base away there is no much larger clone; base qualities are not given.

The CDR3 regions of human TCRbeta chains were analyzed by immunosequencing. The published analysis was carried out like this. TCRs in the repertoires were matched against a reference library of SARS-CoV-2-specific TCRs that had been generated with the MIRA antigen-specificity platform. Breadth was defined as the fraction of unique TCRs that were SARS-CoV-2-associated. Depth was defined as the fraction of total T cells that were SARS-CoV-2-associated. Each spike-specific TCR was assigned to its reactive spike region and to a CD4 or CD8 class using the MIRA data. Log10-transformed breadth and depth values were compared by one-way ANOVA with Sidak's multiple comparisons tests. This immuneACCESS table, as held by TCRdb, lists in-frame sequences with V and J called but not all clones. Of the missing ones, under half trace to an unresolved V gene in checked studies; the others have no known cause. V, J and clone size reflect that table, while D and trimming were determined from the DNA. Across this sample there are around 20,000 clones, with roughly 81% seen only once. Under 25% of the sample goes to the ten largest clones.

Recombination joined TRBV21-1 with TRBJ1-5. TRBV21-1 is described as a pseudogene. The clonotype was recovered from an adult who received the AZD1222 COVID-19 vaccine. The sequences come from peripheral blood, collected 28 days after the second AZD1222 dose. In nucleotides, the sequence is TGTGCCAGCAGCCCCCTGGGGGGCCGCAATCAGCCCCAGCATTTT. It is translated as CASSPLGGRNQPQHF.